The subject of this entry is one T cell receptor (beta chain). The length of the CDR3 is 12 residues. V lost 4 bases to trimming and J lost 6 bases, with 9 bases between them. CDR1 is SGHNT and CDR2 is YYREEE in the germline V gene (reference sequence). These data come from a study of control samples from healthy donors and cancer patients. Using immunoSEQ multiplex PCR, the repertoire was profiled, and TCRdb retains in-frame clones only, with some absent. The data contain 350,000 to 450,000 clones, 90% of them singletons. The TCR was taken from a man aged 35 to 55 with head and neck cancer. The sample taken for sequencing was PBMCs. The V call is TRBV5-4, the J call TRBJ2-3; no reliable D call. DNA of the CDR3: TGTGCCAGCAGCCTCGGCCGTGATACGCAGTATTTT. Protein product: CASSLGRDTQYF.